Reported below is one T cell receptor (beta chain). The target antigen is unknown. The data were obtained in a study of cytomegalovirus exposure and HLA in healthy donors. Whole-study results and caveats: Fewer N-insertions (relative to the approximately 670-donor mean) were reportedly seen in an Asian-associated ancestry cluster in a later analysis. In a later analysis, compared with equally common non-associated chains, HLA-associated beta chains were more expanded. Association of a missense DCLRE1C variant with TCR beta V- and J-gene trimming was reported in a later analysis.

The primer mix had 60 Vbeta and 13 Jbeta primers. TCRdb's table, derived via immunoSEQ multiplex PCR, lists solely in-frame clones and lacks some. Among under 200,000 clones listed, around 77% were seen once. Germline V gene sequence: CDR1 MDHEN, CDR2 SYDVKM. The V end was cut by 6 bases, the J end by 4 bases, with 21 bases between. The CDR3 contains 16 residues. The gene calls are TRBV28 and TRBJ1-2, with D tentatively TRBD1 (5 bases). The sequence was collected from a man aged 40-50 years in good health and CMV-seronegative. Sequenced sample: PBMCs. The CDR3 loop is CASSPAGVKGSYGYTF. Written as DNA, the CDR3 is TGTGCCAGCAGCCCCGCGGGGGTTAAGGGCTCCTATGGCTACACCTTC.